The 9 T cell receptor beta chains given below trace back to one sample, sequenced in a study of CD8 T cell repertoires and HIV-1 epitope variants. These TCRs' antigens remain unknown. The repertoire was sequenced with immunoSEQ multiplex PCR; TCRdb's copy has only in-frame clones and lacks some. Found here are around 4,900 clones, roughly 67% of them singletons; the top ten hold around two fifths. Sequenced sample: cultured CD8+ T cells derived from PBMCs. All receptors derive from a male donor with HIV.

This clone was seen more than once but under ten times. This sequence joins TRBV2 and TRBJ2-2; possibly TRBD2 for D (6 bases). This CDR3 has 14 residues. Germline-derived CDR1 and CDR2 are SNHLY and FYNNEI. V lost 6 bases and J lost 9, with 17 bases in between. The CDR3 sequence is CASSTGTGSWELFF. The CDR3 nucleotides are TGTGCCAGCAGCACCGGGACTGGCTCCTGGGAGCTGTTTTTT.

This clone was observed once. The V and J genes are TRBV6-6 and TRBJ2-5; D is unclear. This CDR3 is built from 16 residues. Germline assignment: CDR1 MNHNY and CDR2 SVGAGI (reference sequence). The V end lost 0 bases, the J end lost 3 bases, and 14 bases lay between the germline ends. As DNA, the CDR3 is TGTGCCAGCAGTTACTCGTACGGGTATTCAGAAGAGACCCAGTACTTC. Residues: CASSYSYGYSEETQYF.

This clone was counted a few times. V usage is TRBV7-6 and J usage is TRBJ2-1; 12 positions agree with TRBD2. The junction had 8 bases not matched to a gene; V was cut back by 7 bases and J by 7 bases. Germline lookup yields CDR1 SGHVS and CDR2 FNYEAQ. CDR3 length equals 15 residues. The CDR3 protein is CASTETSGSRNEQFF. In DNA form, the CDR3 reads TGTGCCAGCACCGAGACTAGCGGGAGTCGGAATGAGCAGTTCTTC.

By share of the sample, this clone is medium-sized (0.01 to 0.1%). The J gene is TRBJ2-7, the V gene TRBV5-6, with 8 bases lining up with TRBD1. The germline V gene encodes CDR1 SGHDT and CDR2 YYEEEE. Trimming took 2 bases from V and 3 from J; bases not matched to a gene: 1. This CDR3 has 13 residues. CDR3 nucleotides: TGTGCCAGCAGCTTACAGGGGGACTACGAGCAGTACTTC. Its translation is CASSLQGDYEQYF.

This chain links TRBV5-4 with TRBJ1-5; D gene unclear. With 2 bases removed from V and 0 bases from J, the gap between germline ends came to 6 bases. CDR3 length equals 14 residues. CDR1 SGHNT and CDR2 YYREEE come from the germline V gene (reference sequence). This chain's CDR3 is CASSFSGSNQPQHF. Written as DNA, the CDR3 is TGTGCCAGCAGCTTTTCGGGTAGCAATCAGCCCCAGCATTTT.

The V gene is TRBV5-8, the J gene TRBJ2-7; no clear D gene. Germline CDR1 SGHTS, CDR2 YDEGEE. The CDR3 runs to 13 residues. Trimming removed 1 base from V and 3 bases from J, with 8 bases in between. Here the CDR3 DNA reads TGTGCCAGCAGCTTGAAAGACGACTACGAGCAGTACTTC. Translated: CASSLKDDYEQYF.

CDR3 DNA sequence: TGTGCCAGCAGCTACCTTGGGACGGCCTACGAGCAGTACTTC. Residues: CASSYLGTAYEQYF. The V gene is TRBV7-2, the J gene TRBJ2-5; D tentatively reads TRBD1 or TRBD2 (5 bases each). The DNA matches TRBJ2-7 better at its end, which makes the J call doubtful. This CDR3 region has 14 residues. Germline-derived CDR1 and CDR2 are SGHTA and FQGNSA.

The chain employs TRBV30 and TRBJ1-5; D gene uncertain. CDR1 GTSNPN and CDR2 SVGIG come from the germline V gene (reference sequence). This CDR3 contains 13 residues. The germline V and J ends were trimmed by 0 bases and 6 bases, with 9 bases remaining between them. CDR3 protein: CAWSVRGLQPQHF. In DNA form, the CDR3 reads TGTGCCTGGAGTGTACGTGGTCTTCAGCCCCAGCATTTT.

V usage is TRBV27 and J usage is TRBJ2-1; 9 positions match TRBD2. J lost 4 bases, V lost 3 bases, and 4 bases had no gene match. The CDR3 extends over 15 amino acids. Germline V CDR1 and CDR2: MNHEY, SMNVEV (reference sequence). The CDR3 nucleotides are TGTGCCAGCAGTTTGACTAGCGGACTTTACAATGAGCAGTTCTTC. This encodes CASSLTSGLYNEQFF.